This T cell receptor beta chain was recovered during a study of blood T cell repertoires in COVID-19. Looking at the study overall: Acute and convalescent COVID-19 samples came from the United States, Italy and Spain. The analysed material was cDNA or gDNA that came from T cells, B-cell-depleted T cells, or PBMCs.

Generated by immunoSEQ multiplex PCR, the TCRdb table keeps only in-frame clones and is missing some. The profile shows roughly 190,000 clones, about 83% of them singletons. Germline CDR1 SGHVS, CDR2 FQNEAQ. The CDR3 loop spans 13 amino acids. V was shortened by 4 bases and J by 4 bases, with 10 bases between the two germline ends. This receptor was identified in a man in his forties or fifties with active or convalescent COVID-19. The sample comprised peripheral blood. The rearrangement links TRBV7-8 to TRBJ2-5; D remains ambiguous. CDR3 DNA: TGTGCCAGCAGCTCCGCCTCGGTAGAGACCCAGTACTTC. This codes for CASSSASVETQYF. Together with reference TRBV7-8 and TRBJ2-5, the CDR3 gives the full variable domain: GAGVSQSPRYKVAKRGQDVALRCDPISGHVSLFWYQQALGQGPEFLTYFQNEAQLDKSGLPSDRFFAERPEGSVSTLKIQRTQQEDSAVYLCASSSASVETQYFGPGTRLLVL.